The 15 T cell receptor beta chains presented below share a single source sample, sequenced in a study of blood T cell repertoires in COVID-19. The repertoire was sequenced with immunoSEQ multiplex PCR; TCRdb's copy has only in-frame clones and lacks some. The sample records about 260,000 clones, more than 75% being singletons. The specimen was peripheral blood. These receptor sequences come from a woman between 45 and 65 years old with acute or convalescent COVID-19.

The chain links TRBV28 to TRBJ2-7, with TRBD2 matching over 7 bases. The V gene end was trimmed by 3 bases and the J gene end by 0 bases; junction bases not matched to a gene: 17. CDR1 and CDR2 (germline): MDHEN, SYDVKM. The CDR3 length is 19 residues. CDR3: CASSFGLADLGGSSYEQYF. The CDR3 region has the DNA TGTGCCAGCAGTTTCGGCCTAGCGGACCTGGGGGGGAGCTCCTACGAGCAGTACTTC.

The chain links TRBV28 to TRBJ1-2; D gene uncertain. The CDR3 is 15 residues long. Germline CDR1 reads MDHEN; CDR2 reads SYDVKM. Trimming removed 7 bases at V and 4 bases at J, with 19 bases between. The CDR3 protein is CASNLSGGPGYGYTF. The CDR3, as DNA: TGTGCCAGCAACCTCTCGGGAGGACCCGGCTATGGCTACACCTTC.

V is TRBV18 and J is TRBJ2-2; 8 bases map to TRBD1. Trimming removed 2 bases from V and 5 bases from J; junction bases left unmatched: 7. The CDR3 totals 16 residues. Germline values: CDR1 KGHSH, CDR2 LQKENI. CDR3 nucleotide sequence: TGTGCCAGCTCACCAGCAGGGGGCATGCAAACCGGGGAGCTGTTTTTT. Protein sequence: CASSPAGGMQTGELFF.

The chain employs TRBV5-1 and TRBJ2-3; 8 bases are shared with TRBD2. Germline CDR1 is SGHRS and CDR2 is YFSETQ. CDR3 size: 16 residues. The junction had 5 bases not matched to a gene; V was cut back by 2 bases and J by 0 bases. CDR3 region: CASSLVASGSTDTQYF. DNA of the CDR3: TGCGCCAGCAGCTTAGTTGCTAGCGGGAGCACAGATACGCAGTATTTT.

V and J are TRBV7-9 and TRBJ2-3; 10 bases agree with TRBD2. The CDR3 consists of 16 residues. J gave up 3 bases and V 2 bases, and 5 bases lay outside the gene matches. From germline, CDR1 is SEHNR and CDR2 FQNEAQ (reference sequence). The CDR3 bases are TGTGCCAGCAGCTTAAGCGGGAGGGCCGGTACAGATACGCAGTATTTT. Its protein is CASSLSGRAGTDTQYF.

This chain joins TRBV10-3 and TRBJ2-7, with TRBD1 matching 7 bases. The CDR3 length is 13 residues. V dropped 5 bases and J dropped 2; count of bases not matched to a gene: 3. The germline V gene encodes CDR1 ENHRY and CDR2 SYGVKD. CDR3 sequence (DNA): TGTGCCATCAGTATACAGGGGACCTACGAGCAGTACTTC. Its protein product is CAISIQGTYEQYF.

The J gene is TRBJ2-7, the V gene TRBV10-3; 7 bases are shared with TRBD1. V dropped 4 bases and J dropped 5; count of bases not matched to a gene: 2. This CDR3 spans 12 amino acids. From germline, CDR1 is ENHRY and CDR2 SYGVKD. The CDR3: CAISADRNEQYF. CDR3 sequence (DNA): TGTGCCATCAGTGCGGACAGGAACGAGCAGTACTTC.

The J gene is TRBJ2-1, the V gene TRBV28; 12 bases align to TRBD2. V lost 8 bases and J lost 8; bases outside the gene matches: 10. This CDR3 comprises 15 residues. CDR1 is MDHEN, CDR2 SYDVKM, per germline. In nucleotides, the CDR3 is TGTGCCAGCCTAGCGGGAGGGCCCGGGAGGTATGAGCAGTTCTTC. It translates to CASLAGGPGRYEQFF.

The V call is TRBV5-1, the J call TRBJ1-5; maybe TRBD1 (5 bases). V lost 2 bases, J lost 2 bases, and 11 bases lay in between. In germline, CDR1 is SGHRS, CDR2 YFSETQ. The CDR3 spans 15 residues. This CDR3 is CASSFSGAGNQPQHF. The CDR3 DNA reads TGCGCCAGCAGCTTCTCTGGGGCCGGCAATCAGCCCCAGCATTTT.

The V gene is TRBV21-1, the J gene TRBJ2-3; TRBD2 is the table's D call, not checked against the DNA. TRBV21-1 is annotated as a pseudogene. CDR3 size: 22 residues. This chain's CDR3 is CASSKGLHSGPAGVWGTDTQYF. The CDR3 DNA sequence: TGTGCCAGCAGCAAAGGGCTTCACTCAGGGCCAGCGGGAGTATGGGGAACAGATACGCAGTATTTT.

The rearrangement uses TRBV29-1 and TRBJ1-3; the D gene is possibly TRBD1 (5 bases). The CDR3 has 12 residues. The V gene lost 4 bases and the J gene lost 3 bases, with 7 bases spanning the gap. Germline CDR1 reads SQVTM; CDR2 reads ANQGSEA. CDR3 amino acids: CSVGQSGNTIYF. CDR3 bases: TGCAGCGTTGGACAGAGTGGAAACACCATATATTTT.

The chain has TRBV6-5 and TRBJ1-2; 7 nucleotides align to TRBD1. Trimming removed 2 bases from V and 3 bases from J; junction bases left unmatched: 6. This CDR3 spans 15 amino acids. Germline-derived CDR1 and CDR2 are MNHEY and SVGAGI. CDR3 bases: TGTGCCAGCAGTTACCAAAAGGGGGCAGACTATGGCTACACCTTC. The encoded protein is CASSYQKGADYGYTF.

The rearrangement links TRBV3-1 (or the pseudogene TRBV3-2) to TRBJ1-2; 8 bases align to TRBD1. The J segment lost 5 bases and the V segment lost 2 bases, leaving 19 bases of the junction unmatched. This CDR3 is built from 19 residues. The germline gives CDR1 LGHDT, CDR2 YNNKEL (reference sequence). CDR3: CASSQSTGTGSAVGYGYTF. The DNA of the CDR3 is TGTGCCAGCAGCCAATCGACCGGGACAGGATCCGCCGTAGGGTATGGCTACACCTTC.

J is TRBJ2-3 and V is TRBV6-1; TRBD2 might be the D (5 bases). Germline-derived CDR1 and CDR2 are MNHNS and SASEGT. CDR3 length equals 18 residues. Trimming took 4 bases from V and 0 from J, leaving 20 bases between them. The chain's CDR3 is CASSALLVSLTSTDTQYF. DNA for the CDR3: TGTGCCAGCAGTGCCCTACTAGTTTCCCTGACTAGCACAGATACGCAGTATTTT.

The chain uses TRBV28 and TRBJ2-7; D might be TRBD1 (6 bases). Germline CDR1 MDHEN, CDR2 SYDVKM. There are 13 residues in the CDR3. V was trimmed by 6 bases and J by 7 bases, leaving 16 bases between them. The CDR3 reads CASSQTGSWEQYF. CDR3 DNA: TGTGCCAGCAGCCAAACAGGGAGTTGGGAGCAGTACTTC.